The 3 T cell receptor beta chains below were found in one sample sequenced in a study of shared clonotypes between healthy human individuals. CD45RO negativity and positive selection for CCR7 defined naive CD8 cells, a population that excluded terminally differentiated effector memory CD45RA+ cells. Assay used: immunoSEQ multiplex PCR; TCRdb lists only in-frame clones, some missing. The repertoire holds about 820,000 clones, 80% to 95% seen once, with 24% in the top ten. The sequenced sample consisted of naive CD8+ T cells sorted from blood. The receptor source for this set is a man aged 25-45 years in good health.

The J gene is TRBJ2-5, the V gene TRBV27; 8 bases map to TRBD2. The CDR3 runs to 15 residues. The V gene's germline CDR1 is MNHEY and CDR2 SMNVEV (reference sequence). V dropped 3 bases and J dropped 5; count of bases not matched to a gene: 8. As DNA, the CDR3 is TGTGCCAGCAGTTTTCGGGAGGGTACGAAGGAGACCCAGTACTTC. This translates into CASSFREGTKETQYF.

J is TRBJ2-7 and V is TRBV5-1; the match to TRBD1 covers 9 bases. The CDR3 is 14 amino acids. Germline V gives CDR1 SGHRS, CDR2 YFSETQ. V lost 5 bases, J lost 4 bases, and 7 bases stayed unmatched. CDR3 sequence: CASSIGTGNYEQYF. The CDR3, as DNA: TGCGCCAGCAGTATCGGGACAGGGAATTACGAGCAGTACTTC.

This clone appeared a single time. CDR3 protein: CASSHGGSIRETQYF. For the CDR3, the DNA is TGTGCCAGCAGCCACGGTGGGAGCATCCGAGAGACCCAGTACTTC. The rearrangement uses TRBV14 and TRBJ2-5; a possible D gene is TRBD2 (5 bases). Germline CDR1 SGHDN, CDR2 FVKESK. The CDR3 is 15 amino acids. Trimming cost V 3 bases and J 4 bases, with 15 bases left between them.